The 31 T cell receptor beta chains presented below share a single source sample, sequenced in a study of blood T cell repertoires in COVID-19. Data came from immunoSEQ multiplex PCR; TCRdb stores just in-frame clones and leaves some out. The table shows about 65,000 clones, with over 85% occurring only once. Sequenced input: peripheral blood. The source is a man aged 55 to 69 with acute or convalescent COVID-19.

V is TRBV5-5 and J is TRBJ1-6; the match to TRBD1 covers 7 bases. Germline trimming cut 0 bases from V and 7 bases from J; bases unmatched to any gene: 7. Germline-derived CDR1 and CDR2 are SGHKS and YYEKEE (reference sequence). The CDR3 loop spans 16 amino acids. The DNA for the CDR3 is TGTGCCAGCAGCTTGGAAGGGACAGTGTCAAATTCACCCCTCCACTTT. Protein: CASSLEGTVSNSPLHF. Full variable domain (remainder filled in from reference TRBV5-5 and TRBJ1-6): DAGVTQSPTHLIKTRGQQVTLRCSPISGHKSVSWYQQVLGQGPQFIFQYYEKEERGRGNFPDRFSARQFPNYSSELNVNALLLGDSALYLCASSLEGTVSNSPLHFGNGTRLTVT.

This clone is judged medium-sized (0.01 to 0.1%). The J gene is TRBJ1-1, the V gene TRBV19; 8 bases are a match to TRBD1. CDR1 and CDR2 from the germline V gene are LNHDA and SQIVND (reference sequence). This CDR3 comprises 15 residues. Trimming took 5 bases from V and 1 from J; bases not matched to a gene: 6. CDR3: CASSSPGGPNTEAFF. The DNA for the CDR3 is TGTGCCAGTAGTTCTCCAGGGGGCCCGAACACTGAAGCTTTCTTT.

The chain has TRBV5-1 and TRBJ2-6; 8 positions match TRBD1. Losses at the gene ends were 3 bases for V and 0 bases for J; bases not matched to a gene: 5. The CDR3 covers 17 residues. Germline CDR1 and CDR2: SGHRS and YFSETQ. For the CDR3, the DNA is TGCGCCAGCAGCTGGACAGGGATCCCCTCTGGGGCCAACGTCCTGACTTTC. Its translation is CASSWTGIPSGANVLTF.

V is TRBV7-9 and J is TRBJ1-2; TRBD1 matches at 8 bases. Germline CDR1 is SEHNR and CDR2 is FQNEAQ (reference sequence). Losses at the gene ends were 2 bases for V and 1 base for J; bases not matched to a gene: 6. CDR3 size: 16 residues. CDR3 loop: CASSLILQGGNYGYTF. The CDR3 DNA follows: TGTGCCAGCAGCTTAATATTACAGGGGGGTAACTATGGCTACACCTTC.

V usage is TRBV9 and J usage is TRBJ1-1, with 9 nucleotides matching TRBD1. V trimming: 0 bases; J trimming: 7 bases; junction bases outside the gene matches: 16. Germline V gene lookup returns CDR1 SGDLS and CDR2 YYNGEE. This CDR3 is 18 amino acids long. Written as DNA, the CDR3 is TGTGCCAGCAGCGTAGAAGCCCGGACAGGGGTCGATTTTGGTGAAGCTTTCTTT. As protein: CASSVEARTGVDFGEAFF.

The chain is built from TRBV6-6 and TRBJ1-1; TRBD1 matches 12 bases. The V segment lost 6 bases and the J segment 3 bases; nucleotides outside the gene matches: 5. The CDR3 runs 15 residues. Germline V gene data show CDR1 as MNHNY and CDR2 as SVGAGI (reference sequence). CDR3 in DNA: TGTGCCAGCAGGGGCGGGACAGGGGGCTACACTGAAGCTTTCTTT. It yields the protein CASRGGTGGYTEAFF.

This chain links TRBV6-2 or TRBV6-3 with TRBJ2-2; D is undetermined. The CDR3 spans 13 residues. Germline CDR1 is MNHEY and CDR2 is SVGEGT. V lost 0 bases and J lost 8, with 7 bases in between. The CDR3: CASSYSRQGELFF. The DNA for the CDR3 is TGTGCCAGCAGTTACTCTCGTCAGGGGGAGCTGTTTTTT.

The chain combines TRBV9 with TRBJ1-2; 12 positions agree with TRBD1. Germline V gene lookup returns CDR1 SGDLS and CDR2 YYNGEE. The J segment lost 4 bases and the V segment lost 3 bases, leaving 4 bases of the junction unmatched. There are 15 residues in the CDR3. The chain's CDR3 is CASSAGTGGVYGYTF. The CDR3 DNA reads TGTGCCAGCAGCGCCGGGACAGGGGGCGTCTATGGCTACACCTTC.

The J gene is TRBJ1-1, the V gene TRBV13; D remains unclear. Germline CDR1 reads PRHDT; CDR2 reads FYEKMQ (reference sequence). V lost 2 bases to trimming and J lost 0 bases, with 13 bases between them. This CDR3 contains 16 residues. CDR3: CASSLILGGVNTEAFF. Written as DNA, the CDR3 is TGTGCCAGCAGCTTAATCCTTGGCGGGGTGAACACTGAAGCTTTCTTT.

The chain links TRBV18 to TRBJ2-1, with unresolved D. The CDR3 length is 17 residues. Germline CDR1 and CDR2: KGHSH and LQKENI. V was shortened by 3 bases and J by 0 bases, with 15 bases between the two germline ends. This CDR3 is CASSPPNSLGSYNEQFF. CDR3 bases: TGTGCCAGCTCACCCCCAAACTCTCTCGGCTCCTACAATGAGCAGTTCTTC.

The V and J genes are TRBV18 and TRBJ2-3, with a possible D match to TRBD2 (5 bases). CDR3 length equals 14 residues. From germline, CDR1 is KGHSH and CDR2 LQKENI. V lost 4 bases to trimming and J lost 5 bases, with 13 bases between them. DNA for the CDR3: TGTGCCAGCTCACGAGGTAGCGCTGAAGATACGCAGTATTTT. Protein product: CASSRGSAEDTQYF.

This chain connects TRBV9 to TRBJ1-3; 9 positions match TRBD1. Germline V CDR1 and CDR2: SGDLS, YYNGEE. The ends lost 4 bases at V and 4 bases at J; junction bases unmatched: 9. The CDR3 is 16 residues long. The CDR3 coding sequence is TGTGCCAGCAGCTCTACAGGGGGCTTGTCGGGAAACACCATATATTTT. Amino acids: CASSSTGGLSGNTIYF.

The chain carries TRBV6-1 and TRBJ1-5; D remains ambiguous. Between the trimmed V and J ends, which lost 3 bases and 6 bases, there was a span of 18 bases. This CDR3 is 16 amino acids long. CDR1 is MNHNS, CDR2 SASEGT, per germline. The CDR3 nucleotides are TGTGCCAGCAGTGATGAAGTTCCCCAGGCCAGTCAGCCCCAGCATTTT. Translation: CASSDEVPQASQPQHF.

The chain couples TRBV10-2 to TRBJ2-5, with TRBD1 matching 8 bases. The CDR3 consists of 14 residues. V shed 6 bases, J shed 4 bases, and the junction held 7 bases outside the gene matches. CDR1 and CDR2 from the germline V gene are WSHSY and SAAADI. In DNA, the CDR3 is TGCGCCAGCAGCCACTCCGGGACAGGAGAGACCCAGTACTTC. It is translated as CASSHSGTGETQYF.

This chain uses TRBV4-1 with TRBJ1-1; TRBD1 matches at 7 bases. This CDR3 spans 14 amino acids. Trimming removed 7 bases from V and 2 bases from J; junction bases left unmatched: 7. CDR1 is MGHRA, CDR2 YSYEKL, per germline. CDR3 in DNA: TGCGCCAGCAAAGGGCGGACAGGAAACACTGAAGCTTTCTTT. Residues: CASKGRTGNTEAFF.

The genes are TRBV10-3 and TRBJ1-2, with 9 bases lining up with TRBD1. The germline V gene has CDR1 ENHRY and CDR2 SYGVKD. With 7 bases clipped from V and 2 bases from J, the junction kept 5 bases outside the gene matches. The CDR3 is made up of 14 amino acids. CDR3 coding DNA: TGTGCCATCAAAGGGGACAGGGTGAACTATGGCTACACCTTC. Translation: CAIKGDRVNYGYTF.

The chain uses TRBV5-6 and TRBJ1-2; possible D gene TRBD1, 5 bases. There are 16 residues in the CDR3. V was trimmed by 0 bases and J by 0 bases, leaving 12 bases between them. Germline assignment: CDR1 SGHDT and CDR2 YYEEEE. CDR3: CASSLGRGGANYGYTF. Here the CDR3 DNA reads TGTGCCAGCAGCTTGGGGCGCGGAGGGGCTAACTATGGCTACACCTTC.

The V call is TRBV7-3, the J call TRBJ2-7, with 7 bases matching TRBD2. The germline V gene encodes CDR1 SGHTA and CDR2 FQGTGA. The CDR3 totals 15 residues. Losses at the gene ends were 5 bases for V and 0 bases for J; bases not matched to a gene: 7. This chain's CDR3 is CASSKSGALSYEQYF. CDR3 DNA: TGTGCCAGCAGCAAAAGCGGGGCCCTCTCCTACGAGCAGTACTTC. The whole variable domain, filled in from reference TRBV7-3 and TRBJ2-7, reads GAGVSQTPSNKVTEKGKYVELRCDPISGHTALYWYRQSLGQGPEFLIYFQGTGAADDSGLPNDRFFAVRPEGSVSTLKIQRTERGDSAVYLCASSKSGALSYEQYFGPGTRLTVT.

J is TRBJ2-3 and V is TRBV5-1, with D maybe TRBD1 (6 bases). This CDR3 comprises 15 residues. Deletions cut 4 bases from V and 1 base from J, with 13 bases between. The V gene's germline CDR1 is SGHRS and CDR2 YFSETQ. CDR3 sequence (DNA): TGCGCCAGCAGCATAGGACAGCAGGGCACAGATACGCAGTATTTT. This sequence encodes CASSIGQQGTDTQYF.

This clone showed up just a few times. The chain couples TRBV14 to TRBJ2-7; D is possibly TRBD2 (5 bases). This CDR3 has 14 residues. The germline V gene encodes CDR1 SGHDN and CDR2 FVKESK. V was cut by 4 bases and J by 2 bases, with 12 bases left in between. The CDR3 DNA reads as TGTGCCAGCAGCCGAGGGAGAGGAGCCTACGAGCAGTACTTC. Translated, it gives CASSRGRGAYEQYF.

V and J are TRBV2 and TRBJ2-2; 13 nucleotides line up with TRBD2. The trim removed 4 bases at V and 6 bases at J, leaving 5 bases unmatched. Germline V gene lookup returns CDR1 SNHLY and CDR2 FYNNEI. This CDR3 has 16 residues. Here the CDR3 DNA reads TGTGCCAGCAGTGTTTCGACTAGCGGGGGGCCCGGGGAGCTGTTTTTT. Translated: CASSVSTSGGPGELFF.

The rearrangement joins TRBV6-6 to TRBJ2-7; D gene unclear. CDR3 length: 16 residues. Germline V CDR1 and CDR2: MNHNY, SVGAGI (reference sequence). V was trimmed by 0 bases and J by 5 bases, leaving 17 bases between them. The CDR3 is CASSYSGSPNRDEQYF. The CDR3 DNA reads TGTGCCAGCAGTTACTCTGGCTCCCCAAATCGGGACGAGCAGTACTTC.

V is TRBV7-2 and J is TRBJ1-1, with 8 bases matching TRBD1. The J segment lost 5 bases and the V segment lost 5 bases, leaving 10 bases of the junction unmatched. Germline V gene sequence: CDR1 SGHTA, CDR2 FQGNSA. The CDR3 is 15 amino acids. The chain's CDR3 is CASSPKTGVYTEAFF. The CDR3, as DNA: TGTGCCAGCAGCCCTAAGACAGGGGTGTATACTGAAGCTTTCTTT. Full variable domain (missing parts from reference TRBV7-2 and TRBJ1-1): GAGVSQSPSNKVTEKGKDVELRCDPISGHTALYWYRQSLGQGLEFLIYFQGNSAPDKSGLPSDRFSAERTGGSVSTLTIQRTQQEDSAVYLCASSPKTGVYTEAFFGQGTRLTVV.

The CDR3 DNA follows: TGTGCCAGCACCATTCGAGGCGGGCTTTCGTACACCGGGGAGCTGTTTTTT. Translation gives CASTIRGGLSYTGELFF. The chain employs TRBV21-1 and TRBJ2-2; the DNA was not compared with TRBD2, the D call given in the table. TRBV21-1 is marked as a pseudogene. This CDR3 has 17 residues.

This chain links TRBV12-3 or TRBV12-4 with TRBJ2-3, with 7 bases that match TRBD1. V shed 7 bases and J 2 bases; nucleotides not matched to a gene: 3. CDR3 length equals 13 residues. The CDR3 protein is CASNRGPTDTQYF. The DNA for the CDR3 is TGTGCCAGCAACAGGGGCCCCACAGATACGCAGTATTTT.

The genes are TRBV5-1 and TRBJ1-4; possible D gene TRBD1, 6 bases. The V gene's germline CDR1 is SGHRS and CDR2 YFSETQ. CDR3 length: 14 residues. Trimming removed 2 bases from V and 2 bases from J, with 7 bases in between. CDR3: CASSLRGTNEKLFF. The CDR3 DNA is TGCGCCAGCAGCTTAAGGGGGACTAATGAAAAACTGTTTTTT.

J is TRBJ2-3 and V is TRBV11-3; D is possibly TRBD2 (5 bases). The CDR3 runs to 16 residues. Germline CDR1 SGHNT, CDR2 YENEEA. With 1 base removed from V and 1 base from J, the gap between germline ends came to 12 bases. CDR3 nucleotides: TGTGCCAGCAGCTTAGGCGGGTGGGGTGGCACAGATACGCAGTATTTT. Translating gives CASSLGGWGGTDTQYF.

The DNA of the CDR3 is TGTGCCAGCATTACGGACAGGGCGCAAAGTACCATATATTTT. It encodes CASITDRAQSTIYF. This sequence joins TRBV6-6 and TRBJ1-3; TRBD1 agrees at 8 bases. Germline V gene lookup returns CDR1 MNHNY and CDR2 SVGAGI (reference sequence). The CDR3 is 14 residues long. The junction had 12 bases not matched to a gene; V was cut back by 7 bases and J by 10 bases.

This clone was seen a few times. The CDR3 DNA is TGTGCCAGCGCACGGGGGTCCATAAACGATCAGCCCCAGCATTTT. Translated: CASARGSINDQPQHF. This chain uses TRBV6-5 with TRBJ1-5, with a possible D match to TRBD1 (5 bases). The CDR3 covers 15 residues. CDR1 and CDR2 from the germline V gene are MNHEY and SVGAGI. V lost 8 bases to trimming and J lost 5 bases, with 19 bases between them.

The gene calls are TRBV6-5 and TRBJ2-2, with a possible D match to TRBD1 (6 bases). CDR1 is MNHEY and CDR2 is SVGAGI in the germline V gene. The V and J ends lost 6 bases and 4 bases respectively, with 15 bases between them. The CDR3 is made up of 15 amino acids. The CDR3 region has the DNA TGTGCCAGCAGAGGAACAGGGCGCGGCACCGGGGAGCTGTTTTTT. It translates to CASRGTGRGTGELFF.

The rearrangement joins TRBV6-6 to TRBJ1-2, with 11 bases lining up with TRBD1. CDR3 size: 18 residues. The V and J ends lost 6 bases and 0 bases, in that order; junction bases with no gene match: 12. Germline CDR1 reads MNHNY; CDR2 reads SVGAGI (reference sequence). CDR3 DNA: TGTGCCAGCAGCCGACCCGGGACAGGGGGTAAAGCTAACTATGGCTACACCTTC. It specifies CASSRPGTGGKANYGYTF.